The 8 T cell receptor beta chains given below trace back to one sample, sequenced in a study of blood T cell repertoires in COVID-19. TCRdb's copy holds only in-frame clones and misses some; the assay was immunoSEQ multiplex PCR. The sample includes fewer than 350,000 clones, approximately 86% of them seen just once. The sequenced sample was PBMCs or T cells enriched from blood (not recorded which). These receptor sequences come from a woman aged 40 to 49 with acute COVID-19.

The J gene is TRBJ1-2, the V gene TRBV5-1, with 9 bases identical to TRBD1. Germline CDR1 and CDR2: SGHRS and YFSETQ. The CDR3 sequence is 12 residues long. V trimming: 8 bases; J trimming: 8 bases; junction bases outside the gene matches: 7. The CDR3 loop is CASSGQGNGYTF. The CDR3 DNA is TGCGCCAGTTCCGGACAGGGGAACGGCTACACCTTC.

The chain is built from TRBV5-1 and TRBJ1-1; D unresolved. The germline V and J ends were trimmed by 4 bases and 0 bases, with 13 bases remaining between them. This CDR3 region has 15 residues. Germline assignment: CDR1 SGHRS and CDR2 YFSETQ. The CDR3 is CASSPEPEMNTEAFF. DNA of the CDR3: TGCGCCAGCAGCCCGGAGCCAGAAATGAACACTGAAGCTTTCTTT.

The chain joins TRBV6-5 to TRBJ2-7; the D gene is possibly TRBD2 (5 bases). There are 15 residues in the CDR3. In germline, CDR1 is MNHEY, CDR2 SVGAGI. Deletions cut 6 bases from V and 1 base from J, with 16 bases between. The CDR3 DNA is TGTGCCAGCAGCACCGTCCGGGAATTTTCCTACGAGCAGTACTTC. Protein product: CASSTVREFSYEQYF.

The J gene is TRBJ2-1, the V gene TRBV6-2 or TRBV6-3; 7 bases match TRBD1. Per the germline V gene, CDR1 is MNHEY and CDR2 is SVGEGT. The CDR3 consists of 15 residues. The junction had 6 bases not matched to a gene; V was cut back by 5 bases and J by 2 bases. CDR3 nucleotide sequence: TGTGCCAGCAGTCCAAGGGGGCGCCCCTACAATGAGCAGTTCTTC. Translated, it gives CASSPRGRPYNEQFF.

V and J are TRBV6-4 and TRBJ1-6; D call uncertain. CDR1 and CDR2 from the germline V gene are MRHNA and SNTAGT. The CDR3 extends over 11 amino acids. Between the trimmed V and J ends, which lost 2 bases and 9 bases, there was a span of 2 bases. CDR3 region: CASSDRSPLHF. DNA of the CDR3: TGTGCCAGCAGTGACCGTTCACCCCTCCACTTT.

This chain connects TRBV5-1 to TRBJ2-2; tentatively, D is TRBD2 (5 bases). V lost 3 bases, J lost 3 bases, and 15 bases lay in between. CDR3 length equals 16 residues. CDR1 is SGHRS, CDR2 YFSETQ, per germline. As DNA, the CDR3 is TGCGCCAGCAGCTCCCAGAGCAGGCGGGACACCGGGGAGCTGTTTTTT. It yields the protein CASSSQSRRDTGELFF. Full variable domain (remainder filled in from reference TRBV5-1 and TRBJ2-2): KAGVTQTPRYLIKTRGQQVTLSCSPISGHRSVSWYQQTPGQGLQFLFEYFSETQRNKGNFPGRFSGRQFSNSRSEMNVSTLELGDSALYLCASSSQSRRDTGELFFGEGSRLTVL.

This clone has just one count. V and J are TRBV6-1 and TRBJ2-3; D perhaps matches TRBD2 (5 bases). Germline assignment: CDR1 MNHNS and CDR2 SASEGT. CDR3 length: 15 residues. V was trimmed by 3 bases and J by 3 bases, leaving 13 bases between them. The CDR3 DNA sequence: TGTGCCAGCAGTGAGGTCCCGGGGATGACAGATACGCAGTATTTT. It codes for CASSEVPGMTDTQYF.

DNA for the CDR3: TGTGCCAGTAGTTTAGCGGGGAGGGGACAAGAGACCCAGTACTTC. Its translation: CASSLAGRGQETQYF. The chain uses TRBV19 and TRBJ2-5, with 8 bases aligning to TRBD2. From germline, CDR1 is LNHDA and CDR2 SQIVND (reference sequence). The trim removed 5 bases at V and 2 bases at J, leaving 7 bases unmatched. This CDR3 is built from 15 residues.